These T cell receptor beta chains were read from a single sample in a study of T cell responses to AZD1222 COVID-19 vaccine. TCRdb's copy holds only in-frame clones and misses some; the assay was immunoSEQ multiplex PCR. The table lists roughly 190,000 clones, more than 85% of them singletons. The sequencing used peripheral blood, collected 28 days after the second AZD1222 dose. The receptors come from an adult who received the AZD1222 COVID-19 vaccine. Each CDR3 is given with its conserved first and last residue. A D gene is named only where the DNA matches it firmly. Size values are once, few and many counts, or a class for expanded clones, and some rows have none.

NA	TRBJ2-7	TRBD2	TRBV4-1	TGCGCCAGCAGCCGACTAGCGGGAGAATCCTACGAGCAGTACTTC	CASSRLAGESYEQYF
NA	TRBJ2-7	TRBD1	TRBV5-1	TGCGCCAGCAGCTTGGAACAGGGGGTATCCTACGAGCAGTACTTC	CASSLEQGVSYEQYF
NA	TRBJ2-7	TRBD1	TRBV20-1	TGCGCGGGACAGGGGAACGAGCAGTACTTC	CAGQGNEQYF
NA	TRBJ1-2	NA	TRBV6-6	TGTGCCAGCCTCGAGGGACTTATACCTAACTATGGCTACACCTTC	CASLEGLIPNYGYTF
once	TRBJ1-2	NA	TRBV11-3	TGTGCCAGCAGCCGAGGGGGGAATGGCTACACCTTC	CASSRGGNGYTF
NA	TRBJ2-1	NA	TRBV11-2	TGTGCCAGCAGCTTCTACAATGAGCAGTTCTTC	CASSFYNEQFF
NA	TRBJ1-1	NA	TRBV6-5	TGTGCCAGCAGTTACTCGTCCGGGGCGGGGGCTGAAGCTTTCTTT	CASSYSSGAGAEAFF
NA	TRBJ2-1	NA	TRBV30	TGTGCCGTAGCGGCCAACAATGAGCAGTTCTTC	CAVAANNEQFF
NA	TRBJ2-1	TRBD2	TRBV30	TGTGCCTACAGACTAGCGGGAGGAAATGAGCAGTTCTTC	CAYRLAGGNEQFF
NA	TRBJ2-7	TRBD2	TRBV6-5	TGTGCCACCCGCAGCGGCCGGGGAGGGGAGCAGTACTTC	CATRSGRGGEQYF
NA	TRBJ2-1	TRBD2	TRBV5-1	TGCGCCAGCAGCTTAGGACTAGCTTTTAATGAGCAGTTCTTC	CASSLGLAFNEQFF